This T cell receptor (beta chain) was found in a study of T-cell reconstitution after alpha-beta-depleted transplantation in children (dated by TCRdb to about 2016). Concerning the study at large: Using TCR repertoire profiling, the study followed T-cell immune reconstitution in a quantitative way in children after TCRalphabeta/CD19-depleted allogeneic hematopoietic cell transplantation.

For CDR1 and CDR2, the germline V gene (reference sequence) lists GTSNPN and SVGIG. Its CDR3 holds 14 amino acids, cysteine through phenylalanine. The DNA shown is the 42-base CDR3, in frame from base 1. V ends up 2 bases short and J 7 bases short, with an unmatched junction base count of 5. This clonotype was seen only a few times. Its antigen has not been determined. Base quality data are lacking; no much larger clone is found one base away. The receptor library was made with PCR. The run used an Illumina HiSeq 2500. Molecular barcoding was employed in the preparation of TCR libraries, with unique molecular identifiers being used to normalize TCRbeta repertoire quantification. TCRdb's own reprocessing of the public reads used fastp at Q25 and MiXCR and kept productive beta chains. Duplicate CDR3 protein sequences are folded into a single record with the most common DNA and genes. This sample comprises over 100,000 distinct CDR3 sequences, about a tenth of them detected only once. The top ten clones comprise 30% to 35% of the sample.

Broad study findings and their caveats: The apparently early alphabetaT-cell count recovery about two months after transplant was reportedly dependent on only several hundred rapidly expanded clones derived from non-depleted graft cells. Over the following months the frequencies of hyperexpanded clones went down, and after one year T-cell counts and TCRbeta diversity were mostly credited to newly produced T cells. In some patients, high TCRbeta diversity at day 60 was attributed to recipient T cells and intrathymic progenitors that had survived conditioning.

The treatment or condition label here, explained by the study, means: allogeneic hematopoietic cell transplantation with graft depleted of TCRalphabeta T cells and CD19 B cells. The children who served as transplant recipients had been given grafts of TCRalphabeta/CD19-depleted allogeneic hematopoietic cells. The chain uses TRBV30 and TRBJ1-6; 7 central bases correspond to TRBD1. The sequencing here drew on PBMCs, taken before TCRalphabeta/CD19-depleted stem cell transplant. This receptor was taken from a boy aged 2-9 years with acute lymphoblastic leukemia, due to receive a stem cell transplant. The CDR3 sequence is CAWSPRQGNSPLHF. The DNA sequence reads TGTGCCTGGAGTCCGAGACAGGGCAATTCACCCCTCCACTTT.